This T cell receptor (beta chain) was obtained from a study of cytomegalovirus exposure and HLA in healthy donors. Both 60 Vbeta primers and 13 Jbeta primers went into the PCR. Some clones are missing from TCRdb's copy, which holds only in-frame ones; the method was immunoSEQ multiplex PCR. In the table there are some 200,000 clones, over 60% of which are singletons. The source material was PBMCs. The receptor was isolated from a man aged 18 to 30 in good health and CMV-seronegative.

The CDR3 DNA reads TGTGCCAGCAGTCCCAGTGGAGGATCCGGGGAGCTGTTTTTT. Translating it yields CASSPSGGSGELFF. This sequence joins TRBV28 and TRBJ2-2; TRBD2 is a possible D gene (5 bases). The CDR3 has 14 residues. Trimming stripped 5 bases from V and 6 bases from J, with 13 bases between. CDR1 MDHEN and CDR2 SYDVKM come from the germline V gene. Drawing the rest from reference TRBV28 and TRBJ2-2, the complete variable domain is DVKVTQSSRYLVKRTGEKVFLECVQDMDHENMFWYRQDPGLGLRLIYFSYDVKMKEKGDIPEGYSVSREKKERFSLILESASTNQTSMYLCASSPSGGSGELFFGEGSRLTVL.